One and the same sample provided the 5 T cell receptor beta chains below, sequenced in a study of blood T cell repertoires in COVID-19. TCRdb's copy holds only in-frame clones and misses some; the assay was immunoSEQ multiplex PCR. This table has more than 90,000 clones, 87% appearing once. The sequenced sample consisted of peripheral blood. The receptor source for this set is a woman between 25 and 40 years old with acute or convalescent COVID-19.

The gene calls are TRBV7-6 and TRBJ1-6; no reliable D call. With 6 bases removed from V and 10 bases from J, the gap between germline ends came to 10 bases. Germline-derived CDR1 and CDR2 are SGHVS and FNYEAQ. The CDR3 is 12 residues long. CDR3 sequence (DNA): TGTGCCAGCAGTCCCCTAGACTCACCCCTCCACTTT. Translating it yields CASSPLDSPLHF.

The chain links TRBV7-6 to TRBJ2-3; D is perhaps TRBD2 (6 bases). The germline V gene encodes CDR1 SGHVS and CDR2 FNYEAQ. This CDR3 comprises 15 residues. Trimming cost V 4 bases and J 1 base, with 12 bases left between them. The chain's CDR3 is CASSWVSGRTDTQYF. As DNA, the CDR3 is TGTGCCAGCAGCTGGGTGAGCGGGCGCACAGATACGCAGTATTTT.

This rearrangement joins TRBV11-3 to TRBJ2-7; TRBD1 matches at 7 bases. This CDR3 is 16 amino acids long. Germline V CDR1 and CDR2: SGHNT, YENEEA. The trim removed 1 base at V and 1 base at J, leaving 7 bases unmatched. The CDR3 region is CASSLGTGVLSYEQYF. As DNA, the CDR3 is TGTGCCAGCAGCTTAGGCACAGGGGTCTTATCCTACGAGCAGTACTTC.

The rearrangement joins TRBV28 to TRBJ2-1, with 7 bases fitting TRBD2. This CDR3 comprises 15 residues. J lost 8 bases, V lost 3 bases, and 10 bases had no gene match. CDR1 and CDR2 (germline): MDHEN, SYDVKM. The CDR3: CASSLGGSRAHEQFF. The CDR3 coding sequence is TGTGCCAGCAGTTTGGGGGGGTCCCGGGCCCATGAGCAGTTCTTC. Full variable domain (rest looked up from reference TRBV28 and TRBJ2-1): DVKVTQSSRYLVKRTGEKVFLECVQDMDHENMFWYRQDPGLGLRLIYFSYDVKMKEKGDIPEGYSVSREKKERFSLILESASTNQTSMYLCASSLGGSRAHEQFFGPGTRLTVL.

The chain uses TRBV28 and TRBJ2-3; TRBD1 agrees at 9 bases. The CDR3 is 19 amino acids. V lost 3 bases and J lost 3; bases outside the gene matches: 16. The V gene's germline CDR1 is MDHEN and CDR2 SYDVKM. CDR3 bases: TGTGCCAGCAGTTTCACCCCCTCCGGGACAGGGATAGTAACAGATACGCAGTATTTT. This gives the protein CASSFTPSGTGIVTDTQYF. Drawing the rest from reference TRBV28 and TRBJ2-3, the complete variable domain is DVKVTQSSRYLVKRTGEKVFLECVQDMDHENMFWYRQDPGLGLRLIYFSYDVKMKEKGDIPEGYSVSREKKERFSLILESASTNQTSMYLCASSFTPSGTGIVTDTQYFGPGTRLTVL.